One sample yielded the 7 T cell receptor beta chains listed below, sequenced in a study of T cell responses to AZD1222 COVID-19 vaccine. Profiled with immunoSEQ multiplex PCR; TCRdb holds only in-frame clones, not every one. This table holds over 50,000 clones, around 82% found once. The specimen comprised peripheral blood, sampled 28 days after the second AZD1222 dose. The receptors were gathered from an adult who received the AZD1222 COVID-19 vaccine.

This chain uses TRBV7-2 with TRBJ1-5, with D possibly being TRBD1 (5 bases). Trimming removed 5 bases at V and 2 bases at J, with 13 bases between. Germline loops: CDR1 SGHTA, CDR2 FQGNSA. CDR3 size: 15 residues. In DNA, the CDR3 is TGTGCCAGCAGCCGGCAGGGTCAAGGCAATCAGCCCCAGCATTTT. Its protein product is CASSRQGQGNQPQHF.

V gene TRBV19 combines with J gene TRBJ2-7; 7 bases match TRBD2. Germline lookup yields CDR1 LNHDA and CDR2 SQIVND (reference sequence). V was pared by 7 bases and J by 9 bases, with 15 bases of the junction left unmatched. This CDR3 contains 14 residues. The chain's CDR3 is CASTPGRGSYGQYF. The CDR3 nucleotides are TGTGCCAGTACCCCCGGGCGGGGGTCGTATGGGCAGTACTTC.

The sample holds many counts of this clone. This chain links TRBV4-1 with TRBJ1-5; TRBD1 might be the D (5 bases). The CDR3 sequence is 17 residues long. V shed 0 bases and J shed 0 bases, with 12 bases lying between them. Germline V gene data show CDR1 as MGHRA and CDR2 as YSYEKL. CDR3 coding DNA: TGCGCCAGCAGCCAAGACGGGGGACTCCTTAGCAATCAGCCCCAGCATTTT. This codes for CASSQDGGLLSNQPQHF.

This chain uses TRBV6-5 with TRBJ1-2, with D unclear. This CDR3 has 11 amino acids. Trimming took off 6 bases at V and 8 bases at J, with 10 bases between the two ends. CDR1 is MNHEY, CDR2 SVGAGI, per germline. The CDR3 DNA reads TGTGCCAGCAGGCGGACGGCGGGCTACACCTTC. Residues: CASRRTAGYTF.

CDR3 bases: TGTGCCAGCAGCTTCGACGGGACACGCCAAGAGACCCAGTACTTC. Encoded protein: CASSFDGTRQETQYF. The chain links TRBV11-2 to TRBJ2-5; D is perhaps TRBD1 (6 bases). CDR1 is SGHAT, CDR2 FQNNGV, per germline. V gave up 3 bases and J gave up 1 base, with 12 bases separating them. CDR3 length: 15 residues.

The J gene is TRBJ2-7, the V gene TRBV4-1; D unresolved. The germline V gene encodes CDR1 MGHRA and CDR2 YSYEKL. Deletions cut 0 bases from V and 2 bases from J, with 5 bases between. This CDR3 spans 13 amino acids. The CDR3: CASSQERTYEQYF. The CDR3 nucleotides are TGCGCCAGCAGCCAAGAGAGAACCTACGAGCAGTACTTC.

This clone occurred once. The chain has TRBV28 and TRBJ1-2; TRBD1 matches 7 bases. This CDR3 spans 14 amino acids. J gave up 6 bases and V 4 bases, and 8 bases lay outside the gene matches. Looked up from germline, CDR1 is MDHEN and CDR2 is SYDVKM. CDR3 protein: CASSSPGQKNGYTF. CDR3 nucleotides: TGTGCCAGCAGTTCCCCGGGACAGAAAAATGGCTACACCTTC.